These 9 T cell receptor beta chains were sequenced from one sample in a study of T-cell memory formation after mild COVID-19. TCRdb reanalysed the 5' RACE reads using MiXCR and keeps one entry per CDR3 protein. The table lists under 450,000 distinct CDR3 sequences, around 20% of them singletons. The source material was PBMCs or a T cell subset sorted from them (not recorded which). Source of these receptors: a man aged 18 to 29 who had mild COVID-19 (a few samples of this study predate the infection). Cell type and time point are not known.

The genes are TRBV3-1 and TRBJ2-1; D perhaps matches TRBD1 (6 bases). Looked up from germline, CDR1 is LGHDT and CDR2 is YNNKEL (reference sequence). The CDR3 runs to 13 residues. The V end was cut by 2 bases, the J end by 9 bases, with 11 bases between. CDR3 amino acids: CASSQSTQGEQFF. The CDR3 DNA sequence: TGTGCCAGCAGCCAAAGTACACAGGGTGAGCAGTTCTTC.

The V and J genes are TRBV7-3 and TRBJ1-1; D gene unclear. V was clipped by 0 bases and J by 6 bases, with 11 bases between them. The CDR3 has 14 amino acids. In germline, CDR1 is SGHTA, CDR2 FQGTGA. The CDR3 loop reads CASSLTAGRPEAFF. Written as DNA, the CDR3 is TGTGCCAGCAGCTTAACGGCAGGCAGGCCTGAAGCTTTCTTT.

The J gene is TRBJ1-2, the V gene TRBV3-1; D gene uncertain. The CDR3 loop spans 13 amino acids. V lost 1 base and J 4 bases, leaving 7 bases between the germline ends. Per the germline V gene, CDR1 is LGHDT and CDR2 is YNNKEL (reference sequence). The CDR3 DNA reads as TGTGCCAGCAGCCAAGTCTCACTCTATGGCTACACCTTC. Its translation: CASSQVSLYGYTF.

V is TRBV28 and J is TRBJ2-7; 7 bases are shared with TRBD1. CDR1 and CDR2 from the germline V gene are MDHEN and SYDVKM. V gave up 10 bases and J gave up 5 bases; unmatched junction bases: 8. This CDR3 spans 12 amino acids. The CDR3 loop reads CAISTGTDEQYV. The CDR3 DNA follows: TGTGCCATTTCGACAGGGACAGACGAGCAGTACGTC.

There are a few counts of this clonotype. V usage is TRBV7-3 and J usage is TRBJ2-5; D may be TRBD1 (6 bases). Per germline, CDR1 SGHTA and CDR2 FQGTGA. The CDR3 is 15 residues long. The V gene lost 5 bases and the J gene lost 3 bases, with 16 bases spanning the gap. The CDR3 region is CASSPHRDNKETQYF. In nucleotides, the CDR3 is TGTGCCAGCAGCCCCCATAGGGACAACAAAGAGACCCAGTACTTC. The variable domain in full, with the rest retrieved from reference TRBV7-3 and TRBJ2-5, is GAGVSQTPSNKVTEKGKYVELRCDPISGHTALYWYRQSLGQGPEFLIYFQGTGAADDSGLPNDRFFAVRPEGSVSTLKIQRTERGDSAVYLCASSPHRDNKETQYFGPGTRLLVL.

The rearrangement uses TRBV6-2 or TRBV6-3 and TRBJ2-3; weak D call: TRBD2 (6 bases). The CDR3 totals 12 residues. V lost 6 bases, J lost 5 bases, and 9 bases lay in between. Germline V gene sequence: CDR1 MNHEY, CDR2 SVGEGT. The CDR3 loop reads CASSTTRDTQYF. DNA of the CDR3: TGTGCCAGCAGCACGACTAGAGATACGCAGTATTTT.

This sequence joins TRBV4-2 and TRBJ1-1, with D possibly being TRBD1 (5 bases). Germline V gene data show CDR1 as LGHNA and CDR2 as YNFKEQ. This CDR3 is 15 amino acids long. V lost 2 bases to trimming and J lost 10 bases, with 20 bases between them. The CDR3 bases are TGTGCCAGCAGCCAAAACCTCGGGCCAGGGTTGGGAGCTTTCTTT. Its translation: CASSQNLGPGLGAFF.

This clonotype was seen a handful of times. This sequence joins TRBV9 and TRBJ2-5; 8 nucleotides match TRBD2. The CDR3 is 13 residues long. Germline V gene lookup returns CDR1 SGDLS and CDR2 YYNGEE. J lost 7 bases, V lost 0 bases, and 2 bases had no gene match. The CDR3 region has the DNA TGTGCCAGCAGCGTAGTCCGGGAGGGGACCCAGTACTTC. Translating gives CASSVVREGTQYF.

The table lists this clonotype with a few counts. The chain couples TRBV5-1 to TRBJ1-1; no firm D call. Germline V gene lookup returns CDR1 SGHRS and CDR2 YFSETQ. Trimming shortened V by 5 bases and J by 3 bases, and 14 bases separated the two germline ends. The CDR3 spans 14 residues. CDR3 residues: CASRRHEGYTEAFF. CDR3 bases: TGCGCCAGCAGACGTCATGAGGGCTACACTGAAGCTTTCTTT. Looking up the rest from reference TRBV5-1 and TRBJ1-1 gives the full variable domain: KAGVTQTPRYLIKTRGQQVTLSCSPISGHRSVSWYQQTPGQGLQFLFEYFSETQRNKGNFPGRFSGRQFSNSRSEMNVSTLELGDSALYLCASRRHEGYTEAFFGQGTRLTVV.